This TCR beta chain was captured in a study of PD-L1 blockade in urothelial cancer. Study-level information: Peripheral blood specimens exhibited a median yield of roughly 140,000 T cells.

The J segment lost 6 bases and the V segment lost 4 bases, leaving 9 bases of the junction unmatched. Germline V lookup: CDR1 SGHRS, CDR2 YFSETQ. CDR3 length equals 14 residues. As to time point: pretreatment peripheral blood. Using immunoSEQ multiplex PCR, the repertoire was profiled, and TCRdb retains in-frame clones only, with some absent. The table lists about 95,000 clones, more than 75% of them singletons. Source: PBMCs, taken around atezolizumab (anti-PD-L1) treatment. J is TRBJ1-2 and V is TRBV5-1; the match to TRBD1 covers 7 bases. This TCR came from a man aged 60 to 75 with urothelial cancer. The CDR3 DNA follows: TGCGCCAGCAGCATACAGGGGATTCACGATGGCTACACCTTC. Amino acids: CASSIQGIHDGYTF. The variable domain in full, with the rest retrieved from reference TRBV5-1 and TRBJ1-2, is KAGVTQTPRYLIKTRGQQVTLSCSPISGHRSVSWYQQTPGQGLQFLFEYFSETQRNKGNFPGRFSGRQFSNSRSEMNVSTLELGDSALYLCASSIQGIHDGYTFGSGTRLTVV.